This TCR beta chain was identified in a study of shared clonotypes between healthy human individuals. CD45RO-negative, CCR7-selected cells formed the naive CD8 fraction, which excluded terminally differentiated effector memory CD45RA+ cells. Assay used: immunoSEQ multiplex PCR; TCRdb lists only in-frame clones, some missing. The sample has about 2 million clones, about 95% seen once; the top ten hold 0.95% to 1.5%. Sequencing was performed on naive CD8+ T cells sorted from blood. The receptor's source is a young man in good health.

The DNA of the CDR3 is TGTGCCAGCAGTGAGATCCGGGCCTCGGTGGAGCAGTACTTC. Residues: CASSEIRASVEQYF. The rearrangement joins TRBV2 to TRBJ2-7; D remains unclear. CDR1 is SNHLY, CDR2 FYNNEI, per germline. V was shortened by 3 bases and J by 7 bases, with 16 bases between the two germline ends. There are 14 residues in the CDR3.